These T cell receptor beta chains were read from a single sample in a study of T-cell reconstitution after alpha-beta-depleted transplantation in children. A single record per CDR3 protein comes from TCRdb applying MiXCR to the PCR reads. The sample yields about 110,000 distinct CDR3 sequences, approximately 6.9% seen once. The sample here was PBMCs, mostly from graft donor cells, taken 360 days after TCRalphabeta/CD19-depleted stem cell transplant. Receptors were obtained from a male patient aged 2 to 9 who had a stem cell transplant for acute lymphoblastic leukemia, so the T cells may come from the graft donor. The CDR3 runs from the conserved cysteine through the conserved F or W. A D gene is named only where the DNA matches it firmly. Expanded clones are given a class, and other clones once, few, many or no size at all.

CDR3 protein,CDR3 DNA,D gene,V gene,J gene,clone size
CASSQRGPRGYTF,TGTGCCAGCAGTCAAAGGGGGCCTCGGGGCTACACCTTC,TRBD1,TRBV27,TRBJ1-2,few
CASSLYTFNYGYTF,TGTGCCAGCAGTTTGTACACCTTTAACTATGGCTACACCTTC,NA,TRBV28,TRBJ1-2,medium-sized
CASSLAGGIVGYEQYF,TGTGCCAGCAGCTTAGCGGGGGGTATCGTAGGCTACGAGCAGTACTTC,NA,TRBV7-2,TRBJ2-7,NA
CASSPRTSGSYEQYF,TGTGCCAGCAGCCCAAGGACTAGCGGTTCCTACGAGCAGTACTTC,TRBD2,TRBV7-2,TRBJ2-7,many
CASSQDGTPLKTQYF,TGCGCCAGCAGCCAAGATGGAACGCCTTTAAAGACCCAGTACTTC,NA,TRBV4-3,TRBJ2-5,NA
CASSLTREGTDTQYF,TGTGCCAGCTCCCTAACGCGGGAGGGGACAGATACGCAGTATTTT,TRBD2,TRBV4-2,TRBJ2-3,NA
CSVEVYRWGQGDYGYTF,TGCAGCGTTGAAGTATACCGATGGGGGCAGGGGGACTATGGCTACACCTTC,TRBD1,TRBV29-1,TRBJ1-2,NA
CASRPLQATDTQYF,TGTGCCAGCCGGCCCCTTCAGGCTACAGATACGCAGTATTTT,NA,TRBV6-1,TRBJ2-3,few
CASSPFPDSSYGYTF,TGTGCCAGCAGCCCATTCCCAGACAGCAGCTATGGCTACACCTTC,NA,TRBV7-6,TRBJ1-2,NA
CSAHRGNTIYF,TGCAGCGCTCACAGGGGGAACACCATATATTTT,TRBD1,TRBV29-1,TRBJ1-3,many
CSASLAGTYEQYF,TGCAGTGCTTCCCTAGCGGGGACCTACGAGCAGTACTTC,TRBD2,TRBV20-1,TRBJ2-7,many
CASTRGRSGRDEQFF,TGTGCCAGCACCCGCGGGCGTAGCGGGAGAGATGAGCAGTTCTTC,TRBD2,TRBV6-1,TRBJ2-1,NA
CASSKGREGYTGELFF,TGTGCCAGCAGCAAAGGGCGGGAGGGATACACCGGGGAGCTGTTTTTT,NA,TRBV21-1,TRBJ2-2,few
CASSYSIRGDNSPLHF,TGTGCCAGCAGTTACTCGATTCGCGGTGATAATTCACCCCTCCACTTT,NA,TRBV6-5,TRBJ1-6,many
CASSPRTGGVYSNQPQHF,TGCGCCAGCAGCCCGAGGACAGGGGGGGTATATAGCAATCAGCCCCAGCATTTT,TRBD1,TRBV4-3,TRBJ1-5,few
CASSNRFDTEAFF,TGTGCCAGCAGCAACAGGTTCGACACTGAAGCTTTCTTT,NA,TRBV7-7,TRBJ1-1,NA
CASSLLAGRELFF,TGTGCCAGCAGCCTACTAGCGGGCAGGGAGCTGTTTTTT,TRBD2,TRBV28,TRBJ2-2,many
CASSNDDEQFF,TGTGCCAGCAGCAACGACGATGAGCAGTTCTTC,NA,TRBV7-3,TRBJ2-1,NA
CSARDQGSSYEQYF,TGCAGTGCTAGAGATCAGGGTAGCTCCTACGAGCAGTACTTC,NA,TRBV20-1,TRBJ2-7,many
CASSQVQGEAETQYF,TGCGCCAGCAGCCAAGTCCAGGGGGAAGCTGAGACCCAGTACTTC,TRBD1,TRBV4-3,TRBJ2-5,few
CSARDIAAYNEQFF,TGCAGTGCTAGAGATATAGCGGCCTACAATGAGCAGTTCTTC,NA,TRBV20-1,TRBJ2-1,many
CASSYKGGTYNEQFF,TGTGCCAGCAGCTACAAAGGGGGAACCTACAATGAGCAGTTCTTC,NA,TRBV11-2,TRBJ2-1,NA
CASKGTVYEQYF,TGTGCCAGCAAAGGGACAGTATACGAGCAGTACTTC,TRBD1,TRBV2,TRBJ2-7,few
CASNLREYSYEQYF,TGTGCCAGCAACCTTCGTGAATACTCCTACGAGCAGTACTTC,NA,TRBV6-2/TRBV6-3,TRBJ2-7,NA
CASPGLAVTGELFF,TGTGCCAGCCCGGGACTAGCAGTTACCGGGGAGCTGTTTTTT,TRBD2,TRBV6-5,TRBJ2-2,many
CASRLQPILGEGGYNEQFF,TGTGCCAGCAGATTACAACCTATTCTAGGGGAGGGCGGCTACAATGAGCAGTTCTTC,TRBD2,TRBV27,TRBJ2-1,many
CASSQDRRGSINEQFF,TGCGCCAGCAGCCAAGATCGGAGGGGAAGTATAAATGAGCAGTTCTTC,NA,TRBV4-3,TRBJ2-1,many
CSGRDRSSYEQYF,TGCAGTGGCCGGGACAGGTCCTCCTACGAGCAGTACTTC,TRBD1,TRBV20-1,TRBJ2-7,many
CASSGYSSGVPGNTIYF,TGTGCCAGCAGCGGATACTCTTCGGGGGTTCCCGGAAACACCATATATTTT,NA,TRBV2,TRBJ1-3,NA
CASSLRGDVNTEAFF,TGTGCCAGCAGCTTAAGAGGGGACGTGAACACTGAAGCTTTCTTT,NA,TRBV7-6,TRBJ1-1,few
CASIGGGANVLTF,TGTGCCAGCATCGGCGGTGGGGCCAACGTCCTGACTTTC,NA,TRBV6-1,TRBJ2-6,few
CASQGYLTDTQYF,TGTGCCAGCCAAGGCTACCTGACAGATACGCAGTATTTT,NA,TRBV6-2/TRBV6-3,TRBJ2-3,many
CASSLISSYNEQFF,TGCGCCAGCAGCTTAATTAGCTCCTACAATGAGCAGTTCTTC,NA,TRBV5-1,TRBJ2-1,many
CASSFQGPQETQYF,TGTGCCAGCAGCTTTCAGGGACCCCAAGAGACCCAGTACTTC,NA,TRBV28,TRBJ2-5,many
CASTPPLGPYEQYF,TGTGCCAGCACCCCCCCCCTCGGCCCCTACGAGCAGTACTTC,NA,TRBV2,TRBJ2-7,many
CASSSQGGGLKAEQYF,TGTGCCAGCAGCTCTCAAGGGGGAGGGCTAAAGGCCGAGCAGTACTTC,NA,TRBV13,TRBJ2-7,few
CASSIGAGLRTEAFF,TGTGCCAGTAGTATAGGGGCAGGGCTGAGGACTGAAGCTTTCTTT,NA,TRBV19,TRBJ1-1,NA
CASSWTGGMNTEAFF,TGCGCCAGCAGCTGGACAGGGGGAATGAACACTGAAGCTTTCTTT,TRBD1,TRBV5-1,TRBJ1-1,many
CASSWPIEGGFNEQFF,TGTGCCAGCAGCTGGCCTATAGAGGGCGGGTTCAATGAGCAGTTCTTC,NA,TRBV7-8,TRBJ2-1,NA
CASSYSGGEAFF,TGTGCCAGCAGCTATTCAGGGGGGGAAGCTTTCTTT,TRBD1,TRBV13,TRBJ1-1,many
CASSGHLSPYEQYF,TGTGCCAGCAGTGGACACCTCTCACCCTACGAGCAGTACTTC,NA,TRBV2,TRBJ2-7,NA
CATSDSWGKGQPQHF,TGTGCCACCAGTGATTCGTGGGGGAAGGGGCAGCCCCAGCATTTT,NA,TRBV24-1,TRBJ1-5,many
CASSFGATEAFF,TGTGCCAGCAGCTTCGGGGCCACTGAAGCTTTCTTT,NA,TRBV7-9,TRBJ1-1,many
CASSPNRAGTDTQYF,TGTGCCAGCAGTCCTAACAGGGCCGGAACAGATACGCAGTATTTT,NA,TRBV27,TRBJ2-3,many
CAGMRTGLEAQYF,TGTGCCGGAATGAGGACAGGGTTAGAGGCTCAGTACTTC,TRBD1,TRBV7-9,TRBJ2-5,NA
CASSSSGGNQETQYF,TGTGCCAGCAGTTCGAGTGGGGGAAACCAAGAGACCCAGTACTTC,NA,TRBV7-9,TRBJ2-5,few
CSAGPTGPNTGELFF,TGCAGTGCTGGACCGACAGGTCCGAACACCGGGGAGCTGTTTTTT,NA,TRBV20-1,TRBJ2-2,NA
CASSQGGMEQFF,TGTGCCAGCAGTCAGGGGGGGATGGAGCAGTTCTTC,NA,TRBV7-8,TRBJ2-1,many
CASSQVGSSHEQYF,TGCGCCAGCAGCCAAGTAGGTTCATCACACGAGCAGTACTTC,NA,TRBV4-3,TRBJ2-7,NA
CASTPGIPRGTQYF,TGTGCCAGCACTCCCGGGATCCCGAGGGGGACCCAGTACTTC,NA,TRBV6-2/TRBV6-3,TRBJ2-5,many
CATSRATGTEHEQFF,TGTGCCACCAGCAGAGCAACCGGGACGGAGCATGAGCAGTTCTTC,NA,TRBV15,TRBJ2-1,many
CASPYRDEKLFF,TGTGCCAGCCCTTATCGAGACGAAAAACTGTTTTTT,NA,TRBV21-1,TRBJ1-4,many
CASFYPGLAGGYEQFF,TGTGCCAGCTTCTACCCCGGACTAGCGGGGGGATATGAGCAGTTCTTC,TRBD2,TRBV6-1,TRBJ2-1,NA
CAIRGAGGTEAFF,TGTGCCATCAGAGGTGCGGGGGGCACTGAAGCTTTCTTT,NA,TRBV27,TRBJ1-1,NA
CASSQDVGQPQHF,TGTGCCAGCAGCCAAGATGTGGGTCAGCCCCAGCATTTT,NA,TRBV14,TRBJ1-5,many